Listed here are 15 T cell receptor beta chains from one sample, sequenced in a study of patients and donors after allogeneic stem cell transplantation. Via MiXCR, TCRdb re-called the RT-PCR reads, giving one row per CDR3 protein. Among some 880,000 distinct CDR3 sequences, over 15% were seen once, and the ten largest hold around 6%. Sequencing was performed on blood, either unsorted or a sorted T cell fraction (not recorded which). These receptors were taken from a human donor who was either an allogeneic HSCT recipient or a stem cell or donor lymphocyte infusion donor (not recorded which). It is not recorded whose cells these are; they may come from a transplant donor.

This clonotype has a count of ten or more. The chain links TRBV12-3 or TRBV12-4 to TRBJ1-1; D is undetermined. V lost 6 bases, J lost 7 bases, and 12 bases lay in between. The CDR3 consists of 12 residues. Here the CDR3 DNA reads TGTGCCAGCAGGGTCAGTCCTGGTGAAGCTTTCTTT. It encodes CASRVSPGEAFF.

CDR3 loop: CASSPSDRGTGQPQHF. In DNA form, the CDR3 reads TGTGCCAGTAGCCCCTCAGACAGGGGAACCGGTCAGCCCCAGCATTTT. J is TRBJ1-5 and V is TRBV19, with 8 positions matching TRBD1. After removal of 6 bases from V and 6 bases from J, the junction contained 13 bases not matched to a gene. The germline CDR1 and CDR2 sequences are LNHDA and SQIVND (reference sequence). The CDR3 is made up of 16 amino acids.

The rearrangement links TRBV24-1 to TRBJ2-5; 7 positions agree with TRBD1. In germline, CDR1 is KGHDR, CDR2 SFDVKD. V trimming: 4 bases; J trimming: 1 base; junction bases outside the gene matches: 5. The CDR3 contains 15 residues. The CDR3 nucleotides are TGTGCCACCAGTGACACAGGGGTACTCCAAGAGACCCAGTACTTC. Its translation is CATSDTGVLQETQYF.

This clonotype showed up just a few times. The chain joins TRBV5-1 to TRBJ2-3; D perhaps matches TRBD2 (5 bases). The germline V gene has CDR1 SGHRS and CDR2 YFSETQ. The CDR3 length is 14 residues. The germline V and J ends were trimmed by 2 bases and 2 bases, with 9 bases remaining between them. The CDR3 coding sequence is TGCGCCAGCAGCTTCAAGCGGTACACAGATACGCAGTATTTT. It specifies CASSFKRYTDTQYF.

This clonotype has more than one count but fewer than ten. The rearrangement links TRBV25-1 to TRBJ2-1; tentative D call: TRBD2 (5 bases). V was cut by 4 bases and J by 9 bases, with 22 bases left in between. Germline loops: CDR1 MGHDK, CDR2 SYGVNS. There are 16 residues in the CDR3. DNA of the CDR3: TGTGCCAGCAGTGCGGGTATTGTGGCGAGAGGGCTTGAGCAGTTCTTC. Encoded protein: CASSAGIVARGLEQFF.

The gene calls are TRBV5-1 and TRBJ2-1; D is unclear. Germline lookup yields CDR1 SGHRS and CDR2 YFSETQ. V shed 2 bases and J shed 8 bases, with 17 bases lying between them. CDR3 length: 15 amino acids. The CDR3 sequence: CASSLNRLRVHEQFF. In DNA form, the CDR3 reads TGCGCCAGCAGCTTAAACCGGCTCCGGGTGCATGAGCAGTTCTTC. The whole variable domain, remainder taken from reference TRBV5-1 and TRBJ2-1, is KAGVTQTPRYLIKTRGQQVTLSCSPISGHRSVSWYQQTPGQGLQFLFEYFSETQRNKGNFPGRFSGRQFSNSRSEMNVSTLELGDSALYLCASSLNRLRVHEQFFGPGTRLTVL.

The chain employs TRBV29-1 and TRBJ2-1, with TRBD2 matching over 8 bases. Germline CDR1 is SQVTM and CDR2 is ANQGSEA. V lost 6 bases to trimming and J lost 5 bases; unmatched junction nucleotides: 9. The CDR3 is 14 amino acids. The CDR3 coding sequence is TGCAGCGTGACCGGGACTAGAGGGCACAATGAGCAGTTCTTC. Encoded protein: CSVTGTRGHNEQFF.

In its sample, this clonotype was seen a few times. V and J are TRBV21-1 and TRBJ1-6; the table's D gene call, TRBD1, was not cross checked with the DNA. TRBV21-1 is deemed a pseudogene. The CDR3 is 19 residues long. As DNA, the CDR3 is TGTGCCAGCAGCAAACGCGGGGACAGGGGGGACCGCAGTAATTCACCCCTCCACTTT. Translated, it gives CASSKRGDRGDRSNSPLHF.

The V gene is TRBV9, the J gene TRBJ2-7; D is unresolved. Germline CDR1 and CDR2: SGDLS and YYNGEE. V gave up 0 bases and J gave up 5 bases, with 12 bases separating them. The CDR3 covers 14 residues. The CDR3 nucleotides read TGTGCCAGCAGCGTAGAGGCAGCGAGCGACGAGCAGTACTTC. This sequence encodes CASSVEAASDEQYF.

CDR3 nucleotide sequence: TGCAGCTCAACCGGGTCCCGGGGAGCTTTCTTT. Protein product: CSSTGSRGAFF. The rearrangement links TRBV29-1 to TRBJ1-1; no reliable D call. The CDR3 has 11 amino acids. Trimming removed 8 bases from V and 10 bases from J, with 17 bases in between. The V gene's germline CDR1 is SQVTM and CDR2 ANQGSEA.

This clonotype was found a few times. The chain uses TRBV20-1 and TRBJ1-2; 7 bases fit TRBD1. CDR3 length: 11 residues. Germline V gene lookup returns CDR1 DFQATT and CDR2 SNEGSKA (reference sequence). V shed 6 bases and J 10 bases; nucleotides not matched to a gene: 8. The CDR3: CSAPRDSLYTF. CDR3 in DNA: TGCAGTGCCCCCAGGGACAGCCTCTACACCTTC.

A few counts support this clonotype. V usage is TRBV6-1 and J usage is TRBJ2-7; 7 bases are a match to TRBD1. In germline, CDR1 is MNHNS, CDR2 SASEGT. Unmatched junction bases numbered 10, after V lost 5 bases and J lost 6 bases. The CDR3 has 14 amino acids. CDR3: CASSTRDSVFEQYF. The CDR3 coding sequence is TGTGCCAGCAGTACCCGGGACAGTGTGTTCGAGCAGTACTTC.

This sequence joins TRBV6-1 and TRBJ2-5; 9 nucleotides agree with TRBD1. V lost 6 bases to trimming and J lost 2 bases; unmatched junction nucleotides: 7. CDR1 is MNHNS and CDR2 is SASEGT in the germline V gene. The CDR3 totals 15 residues. CDR3 nucleotides: TGTGCCAGCAGACGGGGACAGGGTGTTCAAGAGACCCAGTACTTC. Translating gives CASRRGQGVQETQYF.

This clonotype was counted a few times. The rearrangement joins TRBV12-3 or TRBV12-4 to TRBJ1-1; D call uncertain. CDR3 length: 16 residues. The germline V and J ends were trimmed by 4 bases and 1 base, with 16 bases remaining between them. As DNA, the CDR3 is TGTGCCAGCAGTTCCCCACACGGACGGAAGAACACTGAAGCTTTCTTT. Translating gives CASSSPHGRKNTEAFF.

This clonotype was counted at least ten times. This chain links TRBV6-1 with TRBJ2-3; D remains unclear. The CDR3 is made up of 18 amino acids. V lost 0 bases and J lost 9, with 25 bases in between. Germline V lookup: CDR1 MNHNS, CDR2 SASEGT. CDR3 in amino acids: CASSEAVSPHPPFGTQYF. Written as DNA, the CDR3 is TGTGCCAGCAGTGAAGCGGTTTCTCCCCACCCACCTTTTGGGACGCAGTATTTT.